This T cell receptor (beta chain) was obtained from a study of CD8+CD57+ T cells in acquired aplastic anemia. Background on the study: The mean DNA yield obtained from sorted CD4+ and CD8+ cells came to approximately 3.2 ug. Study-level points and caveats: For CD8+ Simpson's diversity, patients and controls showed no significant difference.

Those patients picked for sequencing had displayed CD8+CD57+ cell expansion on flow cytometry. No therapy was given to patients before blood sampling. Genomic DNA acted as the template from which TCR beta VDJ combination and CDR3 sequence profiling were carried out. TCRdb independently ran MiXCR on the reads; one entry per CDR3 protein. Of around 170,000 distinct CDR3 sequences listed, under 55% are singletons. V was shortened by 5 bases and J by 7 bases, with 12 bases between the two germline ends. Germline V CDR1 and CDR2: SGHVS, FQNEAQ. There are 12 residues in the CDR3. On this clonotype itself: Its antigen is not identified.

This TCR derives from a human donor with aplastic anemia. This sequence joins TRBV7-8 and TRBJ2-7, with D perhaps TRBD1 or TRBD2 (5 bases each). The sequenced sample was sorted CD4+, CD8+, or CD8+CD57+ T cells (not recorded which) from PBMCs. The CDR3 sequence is CASSHGTDEQYF. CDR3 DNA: TGTGCCAGCAGCCACGGGACGGATGAGCAGTACTTC.